This record covers a single T cell receptor beta chain. As yet, its antigen is unknown. Assay used: immunoSEQ multiplex PCR; TCRdb lists only in-frame clones, some missing. The data contain approximately 58,000 clones, 85% to 95% of them singletons. This specimen belongs to a study of cytomegalovirus exposure and HLA in healthy donors. Study-wide background: Later analysis reported that the roughly 110 validation repertoires shared the platform of the roughly 680 first-cohort repertoires. Study-wide findings and caveats: Many donors shared some public TCRs, even though most TCR sequences were rare. According to the study, 180 or so TCR beta chains were cytomegalovirus-associated.

With 7 bases removed from V and 2 bases from J, the gap between germline ends came to 18 bases. The V gene's germline CDR1 is MRHNA and CDR2 SNTAGT. This CDR3 is 15 amino acids long. The receptor comes from a woman between 18 and 30 years old in good health and CMV-seropositive. The sample was PBMCs. The genes are TRBV6-4 and TRBJ2-7; D is perhaps TRBD1 (7 bases). The CDR3 here is CASTHQGGRTYEQYF. The CDR3 coding sequence is TGTGCCAGCACCCACCAGGGGGGCAGGACCTACGAGCAGTACTTC.